This T cell receptor beta chain originates from a study of CD8+CD57+ T cells in acquired aplastic anemia (dated by TCRdb to between 2017 and 2018). In the study overall: DNA extracted from sorted CD4+ and CD8+ cells had a mean of about 3.2 ug, with a range of about 0.19 to 30 ug. CD8+CD57+ expansion was defined as a frequency above the mean frequency observed in healthy subjects.

This clonotype was recorded a few times. Its cognate antigen has yet to be identified. Per-base qualities were not stored, and no clone one base away is much larger. Expansion of CD8+CD57+ cells had been shown by flow cytometry in the patients chosen for sequencing. Severe acquired aplastic anemia was diagnosed in all patients according to International Study of Aplastic Anemia and Agranulocytosis and Camitta criteria. Patients had received no therapy at the time of blood sampling. In the study, sorted CD4+ and CD8+ blood T cells from patients with severe aplastic anemia and from healthy subjects underwent deep sequencing of TCR repertoires. In the USA, patient enrollment took place under clinicaltrials.gov protocols 00001620, 01623167, 00001397, 00071045, 00081523 and 00961064. Ficoll-Paque density gradient centrifugation was used to isolate peripheral blood mononuclear cells. Before DNA extraction, CD4+ and CD8+ T cells were sorted by FACS or by magnetic beads.

TCR beta VDJ combination and CDR3 sequence profiling used genomic DNA as the template. TCR repertoire sequencing was run on an Illumina HiSeq 2000. For the original study's pipeline: Repertoire assessment relied on Simpson's diversity index, CDR3 size and DJ length profiles, and TRBV/TRBJ rearrangement plots. The immunodominant clone was defined as the most abundant DNA sequence in deep sequencing data. CDR3 amino acid sequences were screened for sharing across subjects and compared with published repertoires and the VDJdb database. TCRdb handled the public reads itself, with Q25 trimming in fastp and clone calling in MiXCR, and kept productive beta chains. Entries that share a CDR3 protein sequence are merged under the most common genes and DNA. The V and J calls and clone size are TCRdb's, not the authors'. This sample comprises more than 150,000 distinct CDR3 sequences, roughly half of them detected only once. About 1.7% of the sample lies in the top ten.

Via the germline V gene (reference sequence), CDR1 is DFQATT and CDR2 SNEGSKA. Between the V and J ends, shortened by 3 bases and 2 bases respectively, the junction contains 16 bases. Inclusive of the bounding cysteine and phenylalanine, the CDR3 is 15 residues long. Only the CDR3 region is kept as DNA, spanning 45 bases read in frame from base 1. What the work shows at the level of the full study, not this receptor alone: CD8+ Simpson's diversity did not differ significantly between patients and healthy controls (P=0.060). Around 30 CD8+ CDR3 sequences were shared between patients and controls but appeared highly expressed in patients and within their immunodominant clones.

The TCR comes from a human donor with aplastic anemia. Sequenced material: sorted CD4+, CD8+, or CD8+CD57+ T cells (not recorded which) from PBMCs. The sequence links TRBV20-1 to TRBJ1-2, with TRBD1 perhaps the D gene, on 5 matching bases. The bases are TGCAGTGCTAGGCCCCAGGCGACAGCCAACTATGGCTACACCTTC. This is translated as CSARPQATANYGYTF.